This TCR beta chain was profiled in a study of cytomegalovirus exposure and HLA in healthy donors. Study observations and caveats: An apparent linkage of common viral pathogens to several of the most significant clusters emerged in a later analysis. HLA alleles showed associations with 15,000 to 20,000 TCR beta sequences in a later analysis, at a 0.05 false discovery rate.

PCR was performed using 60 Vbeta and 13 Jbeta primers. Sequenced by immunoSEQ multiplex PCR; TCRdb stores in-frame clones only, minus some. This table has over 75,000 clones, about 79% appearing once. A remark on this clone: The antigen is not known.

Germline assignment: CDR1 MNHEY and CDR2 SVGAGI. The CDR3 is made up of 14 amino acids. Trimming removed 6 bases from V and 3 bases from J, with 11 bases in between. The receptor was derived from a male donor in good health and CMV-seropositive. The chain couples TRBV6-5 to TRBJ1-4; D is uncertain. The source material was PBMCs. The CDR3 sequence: CASRELAANEKLFF. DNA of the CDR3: TGTGCCAGCAGGGAGCTGGCAGCTAATGAAAAACTGTTTTTT.